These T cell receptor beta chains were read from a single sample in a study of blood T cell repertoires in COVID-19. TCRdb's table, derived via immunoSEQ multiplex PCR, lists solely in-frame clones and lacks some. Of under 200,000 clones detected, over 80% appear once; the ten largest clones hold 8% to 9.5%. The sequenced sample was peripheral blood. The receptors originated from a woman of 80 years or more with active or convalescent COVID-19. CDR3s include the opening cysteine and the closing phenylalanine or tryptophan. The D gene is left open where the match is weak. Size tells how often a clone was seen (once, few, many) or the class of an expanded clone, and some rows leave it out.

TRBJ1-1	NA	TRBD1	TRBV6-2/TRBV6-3	CASSYANRGLNTEAFF	TGTGCCAGCAGTTACGCAAACAGGGGATTGAACACTGAAGCTTTCTTT
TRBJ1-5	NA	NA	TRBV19	CASSKRDQPQHF	TGTGCCAGTAGTAAGAGGGATCAGCCCCAGCATTTT
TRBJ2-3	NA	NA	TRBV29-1	CSLSRPGRDLDTQYF	TGCAGCCTTTCCCGCCCGGGCAGGGATCTGGATACGCAGTATTTT
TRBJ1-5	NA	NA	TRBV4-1	CASSQPGQPQHF	TGCGCCAGCAGCCAACCAGGTCAGCCCCAGCATTTT
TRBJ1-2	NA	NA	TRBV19	CATLAENYGYTF	TGTGCCACCCTGGCAGAAAACTATGGCTACACCTTC
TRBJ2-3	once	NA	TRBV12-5	CASGLSSGLSTDTQYF	TGTGCTAGTGGTTTGTCCTCGGGACTTAGCACAGATACGCAGTATTTT
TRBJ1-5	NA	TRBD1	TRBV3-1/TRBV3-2	CASSPQQGKNQPQHF	TGTGCCAGCAGCCCCCAACAGGGGAAGAATCAGCCCCAGCATTTT
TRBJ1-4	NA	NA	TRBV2	CASSADGKSEKLFF	TGTGCCAGCAGTGCGGACGGGAAATCTGAAAAACTGTTTTTT
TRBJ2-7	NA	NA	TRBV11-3	CASSVRGESYEQYF	TGTGCCAGCAGCGTCAGGGGAGAGTCCTACGAGCAGTACTTC
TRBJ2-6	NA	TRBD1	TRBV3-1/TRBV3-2	CASSDRGHGANVLTF	TGTGCCAGCAGTGACAGGGGGCATGGGGCCAACGTCCTGACTTTC
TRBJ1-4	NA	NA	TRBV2	CASSGGSSNEKLFF	TGTGCCAGCAGTGGCGGCAGTTCCAATGAAAAACTGTTTTTT
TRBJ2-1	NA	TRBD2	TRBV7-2	CASSYGLEYSEQFF	TGTGCCAGCAGCTATGGACTAGAATATAGTGAGCAGTTCTTC
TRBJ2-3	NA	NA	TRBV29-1	CSVAQGTRTDTQYF	TGCAGCGTGGCCCAGGGGACCCGCACAGATACGCAGTATTTT
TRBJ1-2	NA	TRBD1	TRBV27	CASSPTQGAYGYTF	TGTGCCAGCAGTCCGACACAGGGGGCCTATGGCTACACCTTC
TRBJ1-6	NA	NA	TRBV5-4	CASSLANSNSPLHF	TGTGCCAGCAGCTTGGCCAACAGCAATTCACCCCTCCACTTT
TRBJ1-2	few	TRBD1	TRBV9	CASSPGQGYGYTF	TGTGCCAGCAGCCCGGGACAGGGGTATGGCTACACCTTC
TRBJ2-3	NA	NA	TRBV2	CASSADSLTDTQYF	TGTGCCAGCAGTGCAGACAGCCTGACAGATACGCAGTATTTT
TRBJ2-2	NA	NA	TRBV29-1	CSVESRVDTGELFF	TGCAGCGTTGAATCCAGGGTAGACACCGGGGAGCTGTTTTTT
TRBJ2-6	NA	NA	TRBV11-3	CASSRLPSSGANVLTF	TGTGCCAGCAGCCGCTTACCCAGCTCTGGGGCCAACGTCCTGACTTTC
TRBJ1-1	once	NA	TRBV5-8	CASSFPDRNTEAFF	TGTGCCAGCAGCTTCCCGGACAGGAACACTGAAGCTTTCTTT
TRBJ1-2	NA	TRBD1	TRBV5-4	CASSFPDRGPNGYTF	TGTGCCAGCAGCTTCCCCGACAGGGGGCCGAATGGCTACACCTTC
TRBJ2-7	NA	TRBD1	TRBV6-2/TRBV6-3	CASSFWTGGEYEQYF	TGTGCCAGCAGTTTCTGGACAGGGGGCGAATACGAGCAGTACTTC